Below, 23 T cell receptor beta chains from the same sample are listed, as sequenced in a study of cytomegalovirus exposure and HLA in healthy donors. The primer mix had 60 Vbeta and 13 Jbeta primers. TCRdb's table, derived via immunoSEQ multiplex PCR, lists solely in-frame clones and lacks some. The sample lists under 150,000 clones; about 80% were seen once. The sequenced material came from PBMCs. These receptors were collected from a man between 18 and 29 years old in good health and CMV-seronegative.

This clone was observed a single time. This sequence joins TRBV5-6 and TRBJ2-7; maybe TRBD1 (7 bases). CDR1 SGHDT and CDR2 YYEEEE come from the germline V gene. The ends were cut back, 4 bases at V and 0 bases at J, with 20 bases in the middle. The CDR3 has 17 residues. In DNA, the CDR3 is TGTGCCAGCAGCCCGTTAGCGGACAGGACGGACTCCTACGAGCAGTACGTC. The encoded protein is CASSPLADRTDSYEQYV.

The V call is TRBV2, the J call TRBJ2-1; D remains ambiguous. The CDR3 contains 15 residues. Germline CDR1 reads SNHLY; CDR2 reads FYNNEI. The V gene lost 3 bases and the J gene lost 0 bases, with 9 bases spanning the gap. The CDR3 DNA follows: TGTGCCAGCAGTGAGCTGGCAAGCTCCTACAATGAGCAGTTCTTC. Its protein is CASSELASSYNEQFF.

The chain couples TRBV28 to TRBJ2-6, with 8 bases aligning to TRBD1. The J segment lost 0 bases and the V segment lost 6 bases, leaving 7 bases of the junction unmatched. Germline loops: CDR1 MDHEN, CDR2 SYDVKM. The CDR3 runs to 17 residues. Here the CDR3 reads CASRRTGTGSGANVLTF. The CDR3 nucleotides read TGTGCCAGCAGACGGACAGGGACGGGCTCTGGGGCCAACGTCCTGACTTTC.

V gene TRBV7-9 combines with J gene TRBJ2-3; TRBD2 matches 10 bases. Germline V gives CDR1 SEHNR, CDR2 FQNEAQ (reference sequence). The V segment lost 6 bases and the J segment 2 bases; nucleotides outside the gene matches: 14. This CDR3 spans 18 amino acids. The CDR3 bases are TGTGCCAGCAGTTCAACTCTCATAGCGGGGGGAAACACAGATACGCAGTATTTT. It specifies CASSSTLIAGGNTDTQYF.

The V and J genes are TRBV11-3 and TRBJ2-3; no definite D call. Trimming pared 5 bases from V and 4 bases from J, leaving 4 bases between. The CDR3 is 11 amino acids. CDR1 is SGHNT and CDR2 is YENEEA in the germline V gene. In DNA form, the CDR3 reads TGTGCCAGCAGCCAGTCAGATACGCAGTATTTT. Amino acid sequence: CASSQSDTQYF.

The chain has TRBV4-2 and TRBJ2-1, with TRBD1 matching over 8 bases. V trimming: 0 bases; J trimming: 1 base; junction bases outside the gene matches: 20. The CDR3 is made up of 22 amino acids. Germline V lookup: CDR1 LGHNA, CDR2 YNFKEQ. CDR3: CASSQDSLRGQAARRSYNEQFF. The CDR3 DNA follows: TGTGCCAGCAGCCAAGATTCCCTAAGGGGACAGGCTGCTCGTAGGTCCTACAATGAGCAGTTCTTC.

This CDR3 is CASSLWGLGNEQFF. CDR3 bases: TGTGCCAGCAGCTTGTGGGGCCTGGGTAATGAGCAGTTCTTC. This chain links TRBV5-4 with TRBJ2-1, with D possibly being TRBD1 (5 bases). Germline V gives CDR1 SGHNT, CDR2 YYREEE (reference sequence). Trimming pared 1 base from V and 7 bases from J, leaving 12 bases between. The length of the CDR3 is 14 residues.

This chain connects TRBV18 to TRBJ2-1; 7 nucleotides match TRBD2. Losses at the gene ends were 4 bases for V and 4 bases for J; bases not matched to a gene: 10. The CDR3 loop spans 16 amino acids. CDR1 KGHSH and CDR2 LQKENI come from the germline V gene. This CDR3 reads CASSRSGGSLYNEQFF. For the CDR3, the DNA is TGTGCCAGCTCACGCTCGGGAGGATCCTTATACAATGAGCAGTTCTTC.

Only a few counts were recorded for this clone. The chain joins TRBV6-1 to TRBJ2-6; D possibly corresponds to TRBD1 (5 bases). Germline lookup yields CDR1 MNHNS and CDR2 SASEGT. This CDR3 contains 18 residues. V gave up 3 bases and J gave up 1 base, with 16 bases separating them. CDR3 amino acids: CASSDGRVVRSGANVLTF. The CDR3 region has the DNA TGTGCCAGCAGTGACGGCAGGGTGGTGAGGTCTGGGGCCAACGTCCTGACTTTC.

CDR3 region: CASSFERGPGELFF. The CDR3 coding sequence is TGTGCCAGCAGTTTCGAGAGGGGGCCCGGGGAGCTGTTTTTT. The chain joins TRBV6-5 to TRBJ2-2; 7 bases map to TRBD1. Looked up from germline, CDR1 is MNHEY and CDR2 is SVGAGI. The trim removed 4 bases at V and 6 bases at J, leaving 5 bases unmatched. The CDR3 sequence is 14 residues long.

Written as DNA, the CDR3 is TGCGCCAGCAGCTTGGGGACAACCAGCAATCAGCCCCAGCATTTT. Translation: CASSLGTTSNQPQHF. The genes are TRBV5-1 and TRBJ1-5, with TRBD1 as a possible D gene (5 bases). CDR1 and CDR2 from the germline V gene are SGHRS and YFSETQ. Deletions cut 0 bases from V and 1 base from J, with 8 bases between. The CDR3 runs 15 residues.

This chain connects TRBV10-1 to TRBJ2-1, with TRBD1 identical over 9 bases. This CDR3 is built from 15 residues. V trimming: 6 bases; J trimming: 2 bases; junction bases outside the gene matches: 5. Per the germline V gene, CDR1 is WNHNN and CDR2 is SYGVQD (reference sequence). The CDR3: CASSMTGGPYNEQFF. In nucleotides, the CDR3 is TGCGCCAGCAGCATGACAGGGGGACCCTACAATGAGCAGTTCTTC.

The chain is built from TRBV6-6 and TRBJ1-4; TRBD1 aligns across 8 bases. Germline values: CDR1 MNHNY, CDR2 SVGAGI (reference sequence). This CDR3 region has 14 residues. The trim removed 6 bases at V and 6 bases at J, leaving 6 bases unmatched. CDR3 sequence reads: CASRTGAAYEKLFF. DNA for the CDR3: TGTGCCAGCAGGACAGGGGCCGCCTATGAAAAACTGTTTTTT.

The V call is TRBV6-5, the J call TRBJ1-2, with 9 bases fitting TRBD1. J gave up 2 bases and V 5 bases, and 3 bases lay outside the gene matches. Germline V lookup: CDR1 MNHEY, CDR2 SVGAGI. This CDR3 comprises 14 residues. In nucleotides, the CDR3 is TGTGCCAGCAGTCGAACAGGGGGCAACTATGGCTACACCTTC. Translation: CASSRTGGNYGYTF.

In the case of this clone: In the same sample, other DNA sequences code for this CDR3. The CDR3 bases are TGTGCCAGCTCACCGGGACAGGGGGGGACTGAAGCTTTCTTT. Amino acid sequence: CASSPGQGGTEAFF. The chain links TRBV18 to TRBJ1-1, with TRBD1 matching 11 bases. Germline V gene sequence: CDR1 KGHSH, CDR2 LQKENI. J lost 5 bases, V lost 3 bases, and 2 bases had no gene match. This CDR3 region has 14 residues.

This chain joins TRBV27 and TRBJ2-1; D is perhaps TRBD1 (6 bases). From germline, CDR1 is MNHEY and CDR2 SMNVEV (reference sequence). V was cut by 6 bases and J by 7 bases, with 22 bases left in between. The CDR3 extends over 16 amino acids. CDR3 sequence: CASRFAGTNLKNEQFF. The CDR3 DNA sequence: TGTGCCAGCAGGTTCGCTGGGACAAATTTGAAGAATGAGCAGTTCTTC.

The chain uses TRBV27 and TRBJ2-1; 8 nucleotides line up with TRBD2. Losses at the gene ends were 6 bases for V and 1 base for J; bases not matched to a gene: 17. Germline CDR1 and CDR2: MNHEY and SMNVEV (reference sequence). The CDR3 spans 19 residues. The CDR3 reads CASSPRVPLAGKSYNEQFF. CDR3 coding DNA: TGTGCCAGCAGCCCCAGGGTGCCATTAGCGGGAAAGTCCTACAATGAGCAGTTCTTC.

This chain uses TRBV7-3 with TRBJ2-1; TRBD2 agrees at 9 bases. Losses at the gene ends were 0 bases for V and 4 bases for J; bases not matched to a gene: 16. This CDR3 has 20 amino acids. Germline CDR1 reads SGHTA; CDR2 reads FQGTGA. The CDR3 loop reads CASSLTPFKLAGPFYNEQFF. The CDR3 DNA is TGTGCCAGCAGCTTAACTCCATTTAAGCTAGCGGGGCCCTTTTACAATGAGCAGTTCTTC.

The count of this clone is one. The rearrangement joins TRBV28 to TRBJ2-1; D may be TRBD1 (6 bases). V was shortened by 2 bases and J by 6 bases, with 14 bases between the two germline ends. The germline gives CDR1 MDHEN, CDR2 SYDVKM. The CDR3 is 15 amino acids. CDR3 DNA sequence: TGTGCCAGCAGTTTAGAGGGGGAAGGGATCAATGAGCAGTTCTTC. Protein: CASSLEGEGINEQFF.

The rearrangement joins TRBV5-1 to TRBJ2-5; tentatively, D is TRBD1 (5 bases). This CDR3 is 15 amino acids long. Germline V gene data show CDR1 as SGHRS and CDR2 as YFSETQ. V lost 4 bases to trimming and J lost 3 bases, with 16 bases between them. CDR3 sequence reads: CASSASPGQEETQYF. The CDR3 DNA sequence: TGCGCCAGCAGCGCGAGCCCCGGACAAGAAGAGACCCAGTACTTC.

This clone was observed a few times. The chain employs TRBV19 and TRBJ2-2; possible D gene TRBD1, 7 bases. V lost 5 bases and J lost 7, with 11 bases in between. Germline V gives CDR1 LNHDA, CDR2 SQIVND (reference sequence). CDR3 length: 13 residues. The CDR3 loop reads CASSSGGIGELFF. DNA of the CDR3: TGTGCCAGTAGTTCAGGGGGGATCGGGGAGCTGTTTTTT.

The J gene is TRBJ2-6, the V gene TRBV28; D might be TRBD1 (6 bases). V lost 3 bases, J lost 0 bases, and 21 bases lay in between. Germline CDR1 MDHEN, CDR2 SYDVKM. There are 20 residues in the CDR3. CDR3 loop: CASSFVAWTEINSGANVLTF. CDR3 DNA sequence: TGTGCCAGCAGTTTCGTCGCCTGGACAGAGATTAACTCTGGGGCCAACGTCCTGACTTTC.

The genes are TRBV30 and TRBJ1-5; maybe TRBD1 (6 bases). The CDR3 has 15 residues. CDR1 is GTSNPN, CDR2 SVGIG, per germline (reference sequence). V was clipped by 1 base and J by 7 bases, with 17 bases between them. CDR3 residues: CAWSDWKGGRQPQHF. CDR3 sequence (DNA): TGTGCCTGGAGTGACTGGAAAGGGGGTCGACAGCCCCAGCATTTT.